The source of this TCR beta chain is a study of blood T cell repertoires in COVID-19. Study-wide context: Some COVID-19 samples were acute and others convalescent; all came from the United States, Italy and Spain. T cells, B-cell-depleted T cells, or PBMCs provided the cDNA or gDNA that served as material.

Source study methods: Scientists estimated how many nucleated cells there were by amplifying reference gene primers. TCRdb's table, derived via immunoSEQ multiplex PCR, lists solely in-frame clones and lacks some. V, J and clone size are those of that table, while D and trimming were read from the DNA. The sample carries a few hundred thousand clones, around nine tenths recorded once. The CDR3 sequence is 13 residues long. Germline values: CDR1 SGHRS, CDR2 YFSETQ. The ends were cut back, 2 bases at V and 7 bases at J, with 12 bases in the middle. The specimen was peripheral blood. V usage is TRBV5-1 and J usage is TRBJ1-1, with D hard to call. This clonotype was obtained from a man aged 60 to 75 who had recovered from COVID-19. The CDR3 region is CASSFEGSYEAFF. The CDR3 nucleotides read TGCGCCAGCAGCTTCGAGGGAAGCTATGAAGCTTTCTTT.